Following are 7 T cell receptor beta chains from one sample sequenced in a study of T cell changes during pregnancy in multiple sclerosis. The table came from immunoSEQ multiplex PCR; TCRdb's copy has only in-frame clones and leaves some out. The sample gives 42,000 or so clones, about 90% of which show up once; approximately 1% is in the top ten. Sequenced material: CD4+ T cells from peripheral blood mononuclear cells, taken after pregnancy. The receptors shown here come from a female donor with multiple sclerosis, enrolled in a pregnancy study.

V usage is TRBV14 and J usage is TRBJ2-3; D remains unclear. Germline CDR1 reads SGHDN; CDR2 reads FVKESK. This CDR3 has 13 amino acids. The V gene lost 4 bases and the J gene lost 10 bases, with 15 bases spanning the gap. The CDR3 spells CASSPQERSAQYF. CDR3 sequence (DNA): TGTGCCAGCAGCCCCCAGGAAAGATCGGCGCAGTATTTT.

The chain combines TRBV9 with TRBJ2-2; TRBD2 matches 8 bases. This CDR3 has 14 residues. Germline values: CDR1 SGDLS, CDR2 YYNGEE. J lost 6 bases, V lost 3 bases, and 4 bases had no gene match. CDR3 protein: CASSAGGAAGELFF. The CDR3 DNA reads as TGTGCCAGCAGCGCGGGAGGGGCTGCCGGGGAGCTGTTTTTT.

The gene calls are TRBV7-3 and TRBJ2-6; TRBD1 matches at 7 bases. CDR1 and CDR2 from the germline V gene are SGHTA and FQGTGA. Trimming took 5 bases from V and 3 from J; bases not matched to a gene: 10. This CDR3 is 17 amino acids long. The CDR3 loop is CASSIQGSTDGANVLTF. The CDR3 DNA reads TGTGCCAGCAGCATACAGGGGTCCACTGATGGGGCCAACGTCCTGACTTTC.

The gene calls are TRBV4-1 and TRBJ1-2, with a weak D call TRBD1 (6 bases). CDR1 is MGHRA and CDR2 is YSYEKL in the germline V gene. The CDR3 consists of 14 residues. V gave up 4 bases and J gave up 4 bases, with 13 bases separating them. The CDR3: CASSPLQGAYGYTF. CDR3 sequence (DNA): TGCGCCAGCAGCCCATTACAGGGCGCCTATGGCTACACCTTC.

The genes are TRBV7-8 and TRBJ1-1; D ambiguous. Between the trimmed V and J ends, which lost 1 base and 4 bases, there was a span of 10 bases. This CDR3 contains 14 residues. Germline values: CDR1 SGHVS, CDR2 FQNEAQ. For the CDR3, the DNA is TGTGCCAGCAGCTTAGGCGCTTTTGGCACTGAAGCTTTCTTT. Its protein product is CASSLGAFGTEAFF.

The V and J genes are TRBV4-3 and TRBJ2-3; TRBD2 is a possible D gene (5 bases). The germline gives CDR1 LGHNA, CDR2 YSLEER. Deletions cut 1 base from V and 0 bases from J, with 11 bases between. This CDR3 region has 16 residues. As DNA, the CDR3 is TGCGCCAGCAGCCAAGGGACTCAGTCTAGCACAGATACGCAGTATTTT. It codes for CASSQGTQSSTDTQYF.

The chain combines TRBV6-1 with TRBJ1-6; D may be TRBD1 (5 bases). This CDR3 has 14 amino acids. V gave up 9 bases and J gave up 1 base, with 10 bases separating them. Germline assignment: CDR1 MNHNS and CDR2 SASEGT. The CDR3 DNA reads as TGTGCCAGTAGAGACAGATCCTATAATTCACCCCTCCACTTT. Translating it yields CASRDRSYNSPLHF.